This T cell receptor (beta chain) comes out of a study of blood T cell repertoires in COVID-19 (dated by TCRdb to the early 2020s). Background for the entire study: Collaborator samples came from the United States, Italy and Spain and covered acute and convalescent phases of COVID-19. The material from the prospective study consisted of cDNA or gDNA derived from T cells, B-cell-depleted T cells, or PBMCs. The dataset comprised deeply sampled blood TCRbeta repertoires from subjects exposed to, actively infected with, or recovered from COVID-19. The repertoires were made available in a free public database intended to serve as a resource for research on the immune response to SARS-CoV-2. Samples came from the ongoing ImmuneRACE study (first 160 participants) plus 1,254 subjects from 6 global collaborators. Sample metadata almost always included a de-identified subject ID, COVID-19 status, age in years and sex. HLA class I and class II types, where available, came from metadata supplied by the sample provider rather than from assay-based typing. Results and caveats for the whole study, not just this receptor: The quantity of clinical and demographic metadata differed by source and by participant and was supplied without curation.

The germline V gene sets CDR1 to KGHSH and CDR2 to LQKENI. Trimming removed 3 bases from V and 0 bases from J; the gene matches leave 9 bases unexplained. The CDR3 measures 17 amino acids from cysteine to phenylalanine. The entry retains the CDR3 DNA only, 51 bases that are in frame from base 1. Worth noting for this clone: Its antigen specificity is not known. No base quality values were provided; no much bigger clone lies one nucleotide off.

TCRbeta CDR3 regions were amplified from genomic DNA using the immunoSEQ Assay, a bias-controlled multiplex PCR. Regarding the original processing steps: Within the assay, amplification of reference gene primers was used to estimate how many nucleated cells each sample contained. To quantify the absolute abundance of each unique TCRbeta CDR3 rearrangement, sequence reads were collapsed and filtered. For each sample, productive Simpson clonality was calculated by taking the square root of Simpson's diversity index across productive rearrangements. TCRdb provides this immuneACCESS table in a form limited to in-frame rearrangements. Some clones are lacking; in checked studies, under half of them reflect an unresolved V gene, and why the rest are absent is not known. The DNA was the basis for D and trimming; V, J and clone size are from that table. The sample contains around 160,000 clones, more than 75% of them found a single time. The ten largest clones take up approximately 1.3% of the sample.

Enrolling through a virtual design, the prospective study's participants ranged in age from roughly 18 to 90 years and lived across 24 United States geographic areas. In the prospective study, cohorts were assigned on the basis of participant-reported clinical history obtained from a screening survey and a study questionnaire. Each participant in the prospective study had whole blood, serum and a nasopharyngeal or oropharyngeal swab collected by mobile phlebotomists. Prospective study participants could optionally give additional blood draws and questionnaires over an approximately two-month period. Blood samples from the prospective study were shipped frozen or at room temperature prior to DNA extraction.

Material for sequencing was PBMCs or T cells enriched from blood (not recorded which). The rearranged segments are TRBV18 and TRBJ1-2; TRBD1 matches 8 bases in the middle. The clonotype comes from a woman aged 30 to 39 with acute COVID-19. For the CDR3, the sequence is CASSPGAGGDANYGYTF. The DNA reads TGTGCCAGCTCACCGGGGGCAGGGGGCGACGCTAACTATGGCTACACCTTC.